This is a list of T cell receptor beta chains from one sample in a study of CD8 T cells in Susac syndrome. TCRdb passed the immunoSEQ multiplex PCR reads through MiXCR, listing each CDR3 protein once. In the table there are under 80,000 distinct CDR3 sequences, 85% to 95% of which are singletons. Material: CD8+ T cells from PBMCs. Every receptor here comes from a human donor with multiple sclerosis. Both conserved end residues are part of each CDR3. Fields, in order: CDR3 protein, CDR3 DNA, D gene, V gene, J gene, clone size. The D gene is left open where the match is weak. Size is stated for part of the rows, as once, few or many counts, or as a class when the clone is expanded.

CASSRRDTETEAFF	TGTGCCAGCAGTCGCCGGGACACGGAAACTGAAGCTTTCTTT	NA	TRBV27	TRBJ1-1	NA
CASSPQGGQETQYF	TGTGCCAGCAGCCCCCAAGGGGGTCAAGAGACCCAGTACTTC	NA	TRBV28	TRBJ2-5	NA
CASSSGTAYGYTF	TGTGCCAGCAGCTCCGGGACAGCCTATGGCTACACCTTC	TRBD1	TRBV7-9	TRBJ1-2	few
CASSLQDVNSPLHF	TGTGCCAGCAGTTTGCAGGACGTAAATTCACCCCTCCACTTT	NA	TRBV27	TRBJ1-6	NA
CASSPLRAGAIDEQYF	TGTGCCAGCTCACCACTTCGGGCGGGGGCCATAGACGAGCAGTACTTC	NA	TRBV18	TRBJ2-7	NA
CSVGEGARDNEQFF	TGCAGCGTAGGTGAGGGGGCTAGGGACAATGAGCAGTTCTTC	TRBD1	TRBV29-1	TRBJ2-1	NA
CSVGQGDQPQHF	TGCAGCGTGGGACAGGGAGATCAGCCCCAGCATTTT	TRBD1	TRBV29-1	TRBJ1-5	NA
CASSLSGDYGYTF	TGTGCCAGCAGTTTATCAGGGGACTATGGCTACACCTTC	NA	TRBV27	TRBJ1-2	few
CASSPGTGSEAFF	TGTGCCAGCAGTCCCGGGACAGGGTCTGAAGCTTTCTTT	TRBD1	TRBV6-5	TRBJ1-1	NA
CSVEDRYGYTF	TGCAGCGTTGAAGACCGTTATGGCTACACCTTC	NA	TRBV29-1	TRBJ1-2	NA
CASSLGQGWGYTF	TGTGCCAGCAGTTTGGGGCAGGGCTGGGGCTACACCTTC	NA	TRBV27	TRBJ1-2	NA
CASRLGTGVDYEQYF	TGTGCCAGCAGGTTGGGGACAGGGGTGGACTACGAGCAGTACTTC	TRBD1	TRBV6-5	TRBJ2-7	NA
CASAPGIDTGELFF	TGTGCCAGCGCACCCGGGATCGACACCGGGGAGCTGTTTTTT	NA	TRBV27	TRBJ2-2	NA
CASSSPSLAKNIQYF	TGTGCCAGCAGCTCACCCAGTCTAGCCAAAAACATTCAGTACTTC	NA	TRBV7-9	TRBJ2-4	NA
CASSQSFGGRYTF	TGCGCCAGCAGTCAGTCATTCGGTGGACGCTACACCTTC	NA	TRBV4-1	TRBJ1-2	NA
CASSPMGGETEAFF	TGTGCCAGTTCTCCCATGGGAGGGGAGACTGAAGCTTTCTTT	NA	TRBV19	TRBJ1-1	NA
CASSPVGVTSTDTQYF	TGTGCCAGCAGCCCCGTCGGGGTTACTAGCACAGATACGCAGTATTTT	NA	TRBV5-4	TRBJ2-3	once
CASSPLAGGETQYF	TGTGCCAGTAGTCCCCTAGCGGGAGGGGAGACCCAGTACTTC	TRBD2	TRBV19	TRBJ2-5	few
CASSSAGTVSTDTQYF	TGTGCCAGCAGCAGTGCCGGGACGGTTAGCACAGATACGCAGTATTTT	NA	TRBV7-9	TRBJ2-3	once
CSVERGPEAFF	TGCAGCGTCGAACGAGGGCCTGAAGCTTTCTTT	NA	TRBV29-1	TRBJ1-1	NA
CASSQGSTGSNTEAFF	TGTGCCAGCAGCCAAGGTTCGACAGGGTCGAACACTGAAGCTTTCTTT	TRBD1	TRBV3-1	TRBJ1-1	NA
CSARDGPSVEAFF	TGCAGTGCTAGAGATGGGCCCTCTGTAGAAGCTTTCTTT	NA	TRBV20-1	TRBJ1-1	NA
CSVASGDSYEQYF	TGCAGCGTTGCCTCGGGAGATAGCTACGAGCAGTACTTC	NA	TRBV29-1	TRBJ2-7	few
CASSAGSYSNQPQHF	TGTGCCAGCAGTGCAGGGTCTTATAGCAATCAGCCCCAGCATTTT	NA	TRBV9	TRBJ1-5	NA